This passage covers 11 T cell receptor beta chains from one sample sequenced in a study of control samples from healthy donors and cancer patients (TCRdb year 2020). Library preparation was by the immunoSEQ multiplex PCR assay. The table comes from immuneACCESS by way of TCRdb, which keeps in-frame sequences with V and J called. Part of the clones is missing from these tables; in studies checked, under half for an unresolved V gene and the rest for unknown reasons. This sample comprises approximately 69,000 clones, about 92% of them detected only once. The ten most abundant clones make up approximately 5% of the sample. The specimen sequenced was PBMCs. The receptor source for this set is a man in his sixties with colorectal cancer.

The chain has TRBV29-1 and TRBJ1-2; the D is unclear. The CDR3 has 12 amino acids. Trimming took 7 bases from V and 8 from J, leaving 17 bases between them. Germline CDR1 SQVTM, CDR2 ANQGSEA. CDR3 region: CSARNQAGGYTF. The CDR3 nucleotides read TGCAGCGCCCGCAATCAGGCGGGGGGCTACACCTTC.

The chain joins TRBV2 to TRBJ1-2; 7 nucleotides align to TRBD1. Losses at the gene ends were 8 bases for V and 4 bases for J; bases not matched to a gene: 10. This CDR3 has 14 amino acids. Germline V gives CDR1 SNHLY, CDR2 FYNNEI. CDR3 bases: TGTGCCAGCCGCTACAGGGGTCATGGCTATGGCTACACCTTC. Translated, it gives CASRYRGHGYGYTF.

The gene calls are TRBV30 and TRBJ2-7; no reliable D call. The CDR3 sequence is 14 residues long. Looked up from germline, CDR1 is GTSNPN and CDR2 is SVGIG (reference sequence). V gave up 3 bases and J gave up 7 bases, with 19 bases separating them. The CDR3 region has the DNA TGTGCCTGGAGAGATTATGGCAGTACCGGGGAGCAGTACTTC. Protein: CAWRDYGSTGEQYF.

This chain connects TRBV28 to TRBJ2-6, with 9 bases matching TRBD2. The CDR3 extends over 14 amino acids. Germline trimming cut 6 bases from V and 8 bases from J; bases unmatched to any gene: 5. Looked up from germline, CDR1 is MDHEN and CDR2 is SYDVKM. The CDR3 loop is CASRSGGFPNVLTF. The DNA of the CDR3 is TGTGCCAGCAGGAGCGGGGGGTTTCCCAACGTCCTGACTTTC.

This clone came up a few times. This chain joins TRBV5-6 and TRBJ2-5, with 7 nucleotides matching TRBD2. The germline CDR1 and CDR2 sequences are SGHDT and YYEEEE. The CDR3 runs 15 residues. Trimming cost V 0 bases and J 5 bases; bases outside gene matches: 7. The CDR3 DNA reads as TGTGCCAGCAGCTTGGTCGGTGCGGGGGTCGAGACCCAGTACTTC. It yields the protein CASSLVGAGVETQYF.

This sequence joins TRBV27 and TRBJ2-7, with D perhaps TRBD2 (7 bases). Germline V lookup: CDR1 MNHEY, CDR2 SMNVEV (reference sequence). The CDR3 has 19 residues. Trimming shortened V by 6 bases and J by 0 bases, and 27 bases separated the two germline ends. The CDR3 sequence is CASSSRWGGPPESSYEQYF. As DNA, the CDR3 is TGTGCCAGCAGCTCTAGGTGGGGGGGCCCCCCCGAAAGCTCCTACGAGCAGTACTTC.

The chain employs TRBV6-2 or TRBV6-3 and TRBJ2-7; D is perhaps TRBD1 or TRBD2 (6 bases each). Trimming shortened V by 5 bases and J by 4 bases, and 15 bases separated the two germline ends. Germline values: CDR1 MNHEY, CDR2 SVGEGT. This CDR3 is 14 amino acids long. The CDR3 nucleotides are TGTGCCAGCAGTCCCCGACTAGGGGGGTACGAGCAGTACTTC. This sequence encodes CASSPRLGGYEQYF.

The chain uses TRBV5-6 and TRBJ1-2; D is undetermined. The CDR3 is made up of 12 amino acids. Deletions cut 1 base from V and 3 bases from J, with 4 bases between. Germline assignment: CDR1 SGHDT and CDR2 YYEEEE. The DNA for the CDR3 is TGTGCCAGCAGCTTGAGATACTATGGCTACACCTTC. Amino acids: CASSLRYYGYTF.

The gene calls are TRBV6-5 and TRBJ2-1, with D maybe TRBD2 (7 bases). Germline V gene lookup returns CDR1 MNHEY and CDR2 SVGAGI. The CDR3 covers 15 residues. V shed 5 bases and J shed 9 bases, with 20 bases lying between them. The CDR3 coding sequence is TGTGCCAGCAGTCGGGGGGCTAGTGGGAGGGGTGAGCAGTTCTTC. It codes for CASSRGASGRGEQFF.

This chain uses TRBV7-6 with TRBJ2-3, with D possibly being TRBD2 (7 bases). Between the trimmed V and J ends, which lost 8 bases and 7 bases, there was a span of 13 bases. This CDR3 spans 12 amino acids. CDR1 is SGHVS and CDR2 is FNYEAQ in the germline V gene. CDR3 sequence reads: CASGGGSYTQYF. The CDR3 nucleotides are TGTGCCAGCGGGGGGGGCTCGTATACGCAGTATTTT.

V and J are TRBV2 and TRBJ2-5; possibly TRBD1 or TRBD2 for D (6 bases each). The CDR3 covers 12 residues. Germline V gives CDR1 SNHLY, CDR2 FYNNEI. V dropped 6 bases and J dropped 5 bases, with 10 bases sitting between them. The CDR3 sequence is CASRLGGETQYF. The CDR3 bases are TGTGCCAGCAGGCTAGGGGGGGAGACCCAGTACTTC.